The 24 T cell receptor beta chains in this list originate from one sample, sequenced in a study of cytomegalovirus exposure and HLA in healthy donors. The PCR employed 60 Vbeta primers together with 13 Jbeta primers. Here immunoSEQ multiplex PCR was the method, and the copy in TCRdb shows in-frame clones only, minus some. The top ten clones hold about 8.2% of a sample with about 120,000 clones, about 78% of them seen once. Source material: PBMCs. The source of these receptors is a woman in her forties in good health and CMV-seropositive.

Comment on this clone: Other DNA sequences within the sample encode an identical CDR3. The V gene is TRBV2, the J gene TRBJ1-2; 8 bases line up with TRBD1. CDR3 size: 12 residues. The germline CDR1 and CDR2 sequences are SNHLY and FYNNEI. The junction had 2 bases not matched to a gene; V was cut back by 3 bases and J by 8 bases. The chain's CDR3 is CASSDRGRGYTF. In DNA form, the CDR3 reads TGTGCCAGCAGTGACAGGGGGCGCGGCTACACCTTC. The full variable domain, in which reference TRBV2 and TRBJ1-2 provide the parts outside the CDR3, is EPEVTQTPSHQVTQMGQEVILRCVPISNHLYFYWYRQILGQKVEFLVSFYNNEISEKSEIFDDQFSVERPDGSNFTLKIRSTKLEDSAMYFCASSDRGRGYTFGSGTRLTVV.

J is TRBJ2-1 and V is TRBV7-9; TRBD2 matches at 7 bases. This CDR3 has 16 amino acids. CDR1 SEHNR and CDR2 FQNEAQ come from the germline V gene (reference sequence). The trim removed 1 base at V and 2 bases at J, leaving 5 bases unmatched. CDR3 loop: CASSLGGGGAYNEQFF. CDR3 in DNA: TGTGCCAGCAGCTTAGGGGGCGGGGGAGCCTACAATGAGCAGTTCTTC.

DNA for the CDR3: TGTGCCAGCAGCTCAGAACCGGGACAGGTCGCCTACGAGCAGTACTTC. Its protein is CASSSEPGQVAYEQYF. The rearrangement uses TRBV5-6 and TRBJ2-7, with 8 positions matching TRBD1. Losses at the gene ends were 3 bases for V and 2 bases for J; bases not matched to a gene: 10. The germline V gene encodes CDR1 SGHDT and CDR2 YYEEEE. The CDR3 is 16 residues long.

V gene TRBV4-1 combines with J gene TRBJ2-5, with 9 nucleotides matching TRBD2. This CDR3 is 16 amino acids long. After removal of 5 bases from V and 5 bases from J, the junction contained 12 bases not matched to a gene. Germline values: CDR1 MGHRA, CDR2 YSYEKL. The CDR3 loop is CASSGDPGLASETQYF. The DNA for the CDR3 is TGCGCCAGCAGCGGCGATCCGGGACTAGCCTCGGAGACCCAGTACTTC.

CDR3 loop: CASSLSLANNEQFF. CDR3 DNA: TGTGCCAGCAGCTTGTCCCTAGCCAACAATGAGCAGTTCTTC. The chain links TRBV11-3 to TRBJ2-1; a possible D gene is TRBD2 (5 bases). Germline lookup yields CDR1 SGHNT and CDR2 YENEEA. The ends were cut back, 3 bases at V and 5 bases at J, with 11 bases in the middle. The CDR3 runs 14 residues. Together with reference TRBV11-3 and TRBJ2-1, the CDR3 gives the full variable domain: EAGVVQSPRYKIIEKKQPVAFWCNPISGHNTLYWYLQNLGQGPELLIRYENEEAVDDSQLPKDRFSAERLKGVDSTLKIQPAELGDSAVYLCASSLSLANNEQFFGPGTRLTVL.

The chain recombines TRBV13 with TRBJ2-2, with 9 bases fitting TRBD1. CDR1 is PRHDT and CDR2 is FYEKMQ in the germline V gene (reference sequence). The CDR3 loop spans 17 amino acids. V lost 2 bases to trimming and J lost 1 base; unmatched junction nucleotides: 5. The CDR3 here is CASSLLGQGRNTGELFF. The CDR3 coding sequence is TGTGCCAGCAGCTTATTAGGACAGGGGAGGAACACCGGGGAGCTGTTTTTT.

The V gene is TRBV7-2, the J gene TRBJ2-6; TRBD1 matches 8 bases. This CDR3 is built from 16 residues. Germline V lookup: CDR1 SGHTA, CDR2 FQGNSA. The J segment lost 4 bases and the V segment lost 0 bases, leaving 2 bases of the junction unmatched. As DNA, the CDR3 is TGTGCCAGCAGCTTAGCGACAGGGGCCGGGGCCAACGTCCTGACTTTC. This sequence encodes CASSLATGAGANVLTF.

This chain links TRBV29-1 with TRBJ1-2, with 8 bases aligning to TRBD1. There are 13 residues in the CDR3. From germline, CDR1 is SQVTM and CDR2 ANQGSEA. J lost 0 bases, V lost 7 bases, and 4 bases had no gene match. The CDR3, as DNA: TGCAGCGCGACAGGGGAAGCTAACTATGGCTACACCTTC. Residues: CSATGEANYGYTF.

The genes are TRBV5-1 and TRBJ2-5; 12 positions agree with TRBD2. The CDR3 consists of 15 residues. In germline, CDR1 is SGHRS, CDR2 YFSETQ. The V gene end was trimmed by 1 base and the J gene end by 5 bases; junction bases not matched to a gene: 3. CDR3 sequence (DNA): TGCGCCAGCAGCTTGACTAGCGGGGGGATGGAGACCCAGTACTTC. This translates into CASSLTSGGMETQYF.

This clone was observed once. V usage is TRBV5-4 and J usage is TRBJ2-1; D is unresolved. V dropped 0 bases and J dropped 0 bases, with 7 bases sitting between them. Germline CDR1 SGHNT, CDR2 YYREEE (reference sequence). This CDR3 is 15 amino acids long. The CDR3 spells CASSLESISYNEQFF. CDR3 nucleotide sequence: TGTGCCAGCAGCTTGGAGAGTATCTCCTACAATGAGCAGTTCTTC.

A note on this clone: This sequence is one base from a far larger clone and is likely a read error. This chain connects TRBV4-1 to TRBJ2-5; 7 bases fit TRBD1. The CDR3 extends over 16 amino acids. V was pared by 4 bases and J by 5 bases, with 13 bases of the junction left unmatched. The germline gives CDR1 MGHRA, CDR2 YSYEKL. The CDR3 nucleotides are TGCGCCAGCAGCCGTAGGAAAGCAGGGGGTTATGAGACCCAGTACTTC. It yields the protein CASSRRKAGGYETQYF.

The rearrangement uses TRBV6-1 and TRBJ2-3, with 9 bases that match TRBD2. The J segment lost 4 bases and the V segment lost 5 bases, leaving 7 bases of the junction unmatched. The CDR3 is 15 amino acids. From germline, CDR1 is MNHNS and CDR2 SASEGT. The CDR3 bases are TGTGCCAGCAGTCCGGGACTAGCTTGGTCAGATACGCAGTATTTT. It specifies CASSPGLAWSDTQYF.

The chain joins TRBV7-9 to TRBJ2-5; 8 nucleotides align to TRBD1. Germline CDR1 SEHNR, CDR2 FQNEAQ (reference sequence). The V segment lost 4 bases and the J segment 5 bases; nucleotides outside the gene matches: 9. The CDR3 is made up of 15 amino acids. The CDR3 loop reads CASSSSDRGKETQYF. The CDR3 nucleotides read TGTGCCAGCAGCTCCAGCGACAGGGGAAAGGAGACCCAGTACTTC.

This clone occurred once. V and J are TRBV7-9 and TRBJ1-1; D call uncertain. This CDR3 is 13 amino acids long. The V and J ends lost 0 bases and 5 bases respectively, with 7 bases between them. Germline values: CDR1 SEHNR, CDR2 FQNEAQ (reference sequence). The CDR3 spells CASSLALLTEAFF. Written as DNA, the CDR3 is TGTGCCAGCAGCTTAGCACTCCTGACTGAAGCTTTCTTT.

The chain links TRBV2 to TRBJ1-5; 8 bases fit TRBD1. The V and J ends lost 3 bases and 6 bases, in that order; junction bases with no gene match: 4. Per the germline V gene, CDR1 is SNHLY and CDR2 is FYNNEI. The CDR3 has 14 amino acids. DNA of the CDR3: TGTGCCAGCAGTGAGTCAACAGGGGGTCAGCCCCAGCATTTT. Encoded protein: CASSESTGGQPQHF.

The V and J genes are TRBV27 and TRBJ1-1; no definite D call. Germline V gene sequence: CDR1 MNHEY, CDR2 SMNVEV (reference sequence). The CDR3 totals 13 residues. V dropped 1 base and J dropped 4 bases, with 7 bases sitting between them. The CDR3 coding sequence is TGTGCCAGCAGTTTATATGGCTTCACTGAAGCTTTCTTT. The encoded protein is CASSLYGFTEAFF.

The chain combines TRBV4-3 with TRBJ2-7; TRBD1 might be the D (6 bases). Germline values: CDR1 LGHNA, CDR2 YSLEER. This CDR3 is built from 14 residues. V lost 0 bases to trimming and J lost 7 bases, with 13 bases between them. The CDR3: CASSQDPGRGEQYF. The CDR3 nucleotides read TGCGCCAGCAGCCAAGATCCGGGCAGGGGAGAGCAGTACTTC.

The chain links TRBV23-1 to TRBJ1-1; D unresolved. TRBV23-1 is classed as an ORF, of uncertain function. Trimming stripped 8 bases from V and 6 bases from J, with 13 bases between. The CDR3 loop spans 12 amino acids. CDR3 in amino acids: CASPFEVPEAFF. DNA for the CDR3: TGCGCCAGCCCTTTCGAGGTTCCTGAAGCTTTCTTT.

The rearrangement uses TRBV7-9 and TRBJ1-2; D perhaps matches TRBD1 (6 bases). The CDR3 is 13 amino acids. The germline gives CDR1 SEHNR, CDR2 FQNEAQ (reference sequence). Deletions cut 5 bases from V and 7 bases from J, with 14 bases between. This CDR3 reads CASSLTGKGGYTF. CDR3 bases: TGTGCCAGCAGCCTAACAGGGAAGGGTGGCTACACCTTC. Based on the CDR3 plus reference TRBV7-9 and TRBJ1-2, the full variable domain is DTGVSQNPRHKITKRGQNVTFRCDPISEHNRLYWYRQTLGQGPEFLTYFQNEAQLEKSRLLSDRFSAERPKGSFSTLEIQRTEQGDSAMYLCASSLTGKGGYTFGSGTRLTVV.

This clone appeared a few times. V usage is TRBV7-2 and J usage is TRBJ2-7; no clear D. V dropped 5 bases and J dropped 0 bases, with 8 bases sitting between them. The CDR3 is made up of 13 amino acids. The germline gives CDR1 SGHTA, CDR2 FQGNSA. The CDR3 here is CASSPPSSYEQYF. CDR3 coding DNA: TGTGCCAGCAGCCCCCCCTCCTCCTACGAGCAGTACTTC.

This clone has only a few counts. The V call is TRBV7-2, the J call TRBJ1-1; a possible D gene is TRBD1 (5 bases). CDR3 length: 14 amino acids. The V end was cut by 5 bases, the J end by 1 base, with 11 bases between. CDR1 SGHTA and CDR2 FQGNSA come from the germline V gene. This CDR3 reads CASSVETGNTEAFF. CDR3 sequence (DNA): TGTGCCAGCAGCGTAGAAACAGGGAACACTGAAGCTTTCTTT.

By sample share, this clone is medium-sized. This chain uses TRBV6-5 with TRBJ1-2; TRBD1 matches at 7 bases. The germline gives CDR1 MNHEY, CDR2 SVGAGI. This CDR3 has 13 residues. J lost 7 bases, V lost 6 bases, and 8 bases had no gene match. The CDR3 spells CASRLRTGLGYTF. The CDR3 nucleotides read TGTGCCAGCAGGCTCCGGACAGGCCTTGGCTACACCTTC.

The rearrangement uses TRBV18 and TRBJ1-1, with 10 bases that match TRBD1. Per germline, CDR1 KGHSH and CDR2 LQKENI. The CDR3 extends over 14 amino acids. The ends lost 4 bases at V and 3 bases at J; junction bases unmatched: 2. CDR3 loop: CASSQGTGDTEAFF. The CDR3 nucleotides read TGTGCCAGCTCACAGGGGACAGGGGACACTGAAGCTTTCTTT.

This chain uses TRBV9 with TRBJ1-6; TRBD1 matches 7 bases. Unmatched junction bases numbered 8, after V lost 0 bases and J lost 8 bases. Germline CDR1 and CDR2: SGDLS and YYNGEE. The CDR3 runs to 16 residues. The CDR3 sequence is CASSVESLTGDSPLHF. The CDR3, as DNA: TGTGCCAGCAGCGTAGAATCCCTAACAGGGGATTCACCCCTCCACTTT.